This is a list of T cell receptor beta chains from one sample in a study of OX40 agonist ivuxolimab in advanced cancers. Assay: immunoSEQ multiplex PCR; the TCRdb copy retains only in-frame clones and omits some. This sample carries more than 60,000 clones, 70% to 80% of them seen once, and the ten largest clones take about 1.6%. The specimen comprised CD4+ or CD8+ T cells sorted from blood, sampled in a trial of the OX40 agonist ivuxolimab. These receptor sequences come from an adult with an advanced solid tumor such as melanoma, head and neck, liver or kidney cancer. The CDR3 runs from the conserved cysteine through the conserved F or W. The D gene is left open where the match is weak. Only some rows state a clone size, as once, few, many or a class for expanded clones.

once	TRBV5-4	TRBJ2-1	-	CASSLAFGGKSSYNEQFF	TGTGCCAGCAGCTTGGCGTTCGGCGGGAAGAGCTCCTACAATGAGCAGTTCTTC
-	TRBV6-1	TRBJ2-7	TRBD2	CASKWRLAGDEQYF	TGTGCCAGCAAGTGGAGACTAGCGGGGGATGAGCAGTACTTC
-	TRBV21-1	TRBJ2-1	-	CARTPSSYNEQFF	TGTGCCAGGACGCCAAGCTCCTACAATGAGCAGTTCTTC
-	TRBV6-1	TRBJ2-7	-	CASSEVYGWRDSYEQYF	TGTGCCAGCAGTGAAGTGTATGGGTGGAGAGACTCCTACGAGCAGTACTTC
-	TRBV10-2	TRBJ2-1	-	CASGRRGEQFF	TGCGCCAGCGGTAGAAGGGGTGAGCAGTTCTTC
-	TRBV28	TRBJ1-3	-	CASRNGGRSSGNTIYF	TGTGCCAGCAGAAATGGAGGGAGGTCCTCTGGAAACACCATATATTTT
-	TRBV30	TRBJ2-5	-	CAWSGVFGQETQYF	TGTGCCTGGAGTGGGGTGTTTGGACAAGAGACCCAGTACTTC
-	TRBV7-9	TRBJ2-1	-	CASSLGRSLGDNEQFF	TGTGCCAGCAGCTTAGGCAGGTCCTTGGGGGACAATGAGCAGTTCTTC
-	TRBV19	TRBJ2-2	TRBD1	CASSTTGGSGELFF	TGTGCCAGTAGTACCACAGGGGGCTCCGGGGAGCTGTTTTTT
-	TRBV7-9	TRBJ2-7	-	CASSLGLLLYPTLINEQYF	TGTGCCAGCAGCTTAGGACTACTATTATACCCTACCTTAATTAACGAGCAGTACTTC
-	TRBV11-2	TRBJ2-7	-	CASVSWAGRSGEQYF	TGTGCCAGCGTCTCGTGGGCAGGGAGGAGTGGCGAGCAGTACTTC
-	TRBV18	TRBJ1-6	TRBD1	CASSPDRELRTLHF	TGTGCCAGCTCACCAGACAGGGAGCTAAGGACCCTCCACTTT
-	TRBV5-1	TRBJ1-3	-	CASSTGTSGVGNTIYF	TGCGCCAGCAGCACCGGGACCTCGGGCGTCGGAAACACCATATATTTT
-	TRBV5-1	TRBJ2-2	TRBD2	CASSLESSGRQELFF	TGCGCCAGCAGCTTGGAGTCTAGCGGGAGACAGGAGCTGTTTTTT
few	TRBV30	TRBJ2-1	-	CAWSAGQEQFF	TGTGCCTGGAGTGCTGGACAAGAGCAGTTCTTC
-	TRBV19	TRBJ2-5	-	CASASRGQETQYF	TGTGCCAGCGCTTCGCGGGGTCAAGAGACCCAGTACTTC
-	TRBV5-1	TRBJ2-5	-	CASSYGGAKQETQYF	TGCGCCAGCAGCTATGGGGGCGCAAAGCAAGAGACCCAGTACTTC
-	TRBV7-9	TRBJ1-1	TRBD1	CASSLAQGGTEAFF	TGTGCCAGCAGCTTAGCGCAGGGGGGCACTGAAGCTTTCTTT
-	TRBV7-2	TRBJ1-4	-	CASSLRGTNEKLFF	TGTGCCAGCAGCTTGCGGGGTACTAATGAAAAACTGTTTTTT
-	TRBV12-1	TRBJ2-1	-	CASSFLPSYNEQFF	TGTGCCAGCAGCTTTCTACCCTCCTACAATGAGCAGTTCTTC
-	TRBV10-3	TRBJ2-5	-	CATNRGRQETQYF	TGTGCCACCAACCGGGGCAGACAAGAGACCCAGTACTTC
-	TRBV6-5	TRBJ1-2	TRBD1	CASSYRGQGDYGYTF	TGTGCCAGCAGTTACCGCGGACAGGGAGACTATGGCTACACCTTC
-	TRBV19	TRBJ1-2	TRBD1	CASSPDRVLNYGYTF	TGTGCCAGTTCCCCGGACAGGGTTTTGAACTATGGCTACACCTTC
-	TRBV6-1	TRBJ1-6	-	CASSERQTEYSPLHF	TGTGCCAGCAGTGAGCGTCAGACGGAATATTCACCCCTCCACTTT
-	TRBV5-1	TRBJ2-1	-	CASSLGPFRGDEQFF	TGCGCCAGCAGCTTGGGCCCGTTCAGGGGCGATGAGCAGTTCTTC
once	TRBV5-1	TRBJ1-3	-	CASSLDHGSGNTIYF	TGCGCCAGCAGCTTGGATCACGGCTCTGGAAACACCATATATTTT
once	TRBV4-2	TRBJ2-3	TRBD1	CASSTGQGHTDTQYF	TGTGCCAGCAGCACAGGACAGGGCCACACAGATACGCAGTATTTT
-	TRBV11-1	TRBJ2-7	-	CASSLARDPAYEQYF	TGTGCCAGCAGCTTAGCGAGAGACCCAGCCTACGAGCAGTACTTC
-	TRBV19	TRBJ2-5	-	CASSIGRLQETQYF	TGTGCCAGTAGTATAGGCAGATTGCAAGAGACCCAGTACTTC
-	TRBV30	TRBJ1-5	-	CAWSGHNNQPQHF	TGTGCCTGGAGTGGACACAATAATCAGCCCCAGCATTTT
-	TRBV6-1	TRBJ2-3	TRBD1	CASGRQGADRDTQYF	TGTGCCAGCGGAAGACAGGGGGCAGACCGAGATACGCAGTATTTT
once	TRBV18	TRBJ2-7	-	CASSPPSGSAYEQYF	TGTGCCAGCTCACCACCTTCGGGGTCCGCCTACGAGCAGTACTTC
-	TRBV28	TRBJ2-3	-	CASSFQPEGADTQYF	TGTGCCAGCAGTTTCCAACCCGAGGGTGCGGATACGCAGTATTTT
-	TRBV5-4	TRBJ2-2	-	CASSQASGGVGTGELFF	TGTGCCAGCAGCCAGGCTTCAGGCGGGGTCGGGACCGGGGAGCTGTTTTTT
-	TRBV28	TRBJ2-2	TRBD1	CASRTGQDTGELFF	TGTGCCAGCAGGACGGGACAGGACACCGGGGAGCTGTTTTTT
-	TRBV5-1	TRBJ1-5	-	CASSYNSNQPQHF	TGCGCCAGCAGCTACAACTCGAATCAGCCCCAGCATTTT
-	TRBV7-9	TRBJ2-3	TRBD2	CASSLVGSGVTDTQYF	TGTGCCAGCAGCTTAGTCGGTAGCGGGGTCACAGATACGCAGTATTTT
few	TRBV19	TRBJ2-7	-	CASSGSTFSSYEQYF	TGTGCCAGTAGTGGTAGCACCTTTAGTTCCTACGAGCAGTACTTC
-	TRBV28	TRBJ1-2	TRBD1	CASSYRDSINRYGYTF	TGTGCCAGCAGTTACCGGGACAGCATTAATCGCTATGGCTACACCTTC
-	TRBV19	TRBJ1-2	-	CASSRGADRDYGYTF	TGTGCCAGTAGTCGAGGGGCGGATAGGGACTATGGCTACACCTTC
-	TRBV30	TRBJ2-1	TRBD2	CAWGSGTDWEQFF	TGTGCCTGGGGTAGCGGGACGGATTGGGAGCAGTTCTTC
-	TRBV10-3	TRBJ2-1	TRBD1	CAITGGSGNEQFF	TGTGCCATCACAGGGGGCTCAGGCAATGAGCAGTTCTTC
-	TRBV21-1	TRBJ2-7	-	CASSKAWVRYEQYF	TGTGCCAGCAGCAAAGCCTGGGTGCGGTACGAGCAGTACTTC
-	TRBV10-3	TRBJ2-7	TRBD2	CAISRGLAGTYEQYF	TGTGCCATCAGTCGGGGACTAGCGGGGACCTACGAGCAGTACTTC
-	TRBV7-8	TRBJ1-5	-	CASSLGVGTRSQPQHF	TGTGCCAGCAGCTTAGGAGTCGGGACGAGGAGTCAGCCCCAGCATTTT
-	TRBV2	TRBJ2-1	TRBD2	CASTRLAPSSYNEQFF	TGTGCCAGCACTCGACTAGCGCCCAGCTCCTACAATGAGCAGTTCTTC
-	TRBV27	TRBJ1-6	-	CASSFRHGTTSNSPLHF	TGTGCCAGCAGTTTCCGACATGGGACCACATCAAATTCACCCCTCCACTTT
-	TRBV7-2	TRBJ2-7	TRBD2	CASSFISGLAGEQYF	TGTGCCAGCAGCTTTATATCGGGACTAGCGGGAGAGCAGTACTTC
-	TRBV5-4	TRBJ1-1	-	CASNTLSGQRNTEAFF	TGTGCCAGCAATACCTTGTCTGGACAACGGAACACTGAAGCTTTCTTT
few	TRBV28	TRBJ2-1	TRBD2	CASSLLSSGDNEQFF	TGTGCCAGCAGTTTATTGTCTAGCGGTGACAATGAGCAGTTCTTC
-	TRBV2	TRBJ2-5	-	CASSLGPEETQYF	TGTGCCAGCAGTCTAGGACCTGAAGAGACCCAGTACTTC